This entry is about one T cell receptor (beta chain). No antigen is known for it. The sample belongs to a study of T cell responses to AZD1222 COVID-19 vaccine. Study-wide points: Donors were mostly white British, more females; clonal diversity possibly underestimated. At study baseline, merely six AZD1222 recipients were seropositive.

TCRdb's copy holds only in-frame clones and misses some; the assay was immunoSEQ multiplex PCR. This sample has around 140,000 clones; 85% to 95% occur once, and the top ten carry approximately 1.8%. The CDR3 runs to 12 residues. Trimming left V 2 bases short and J 8 bases short, with 8 bases between. The germline gives CDR1 SNHLY, CDR2 FYNNEI. V usage is TRBV2 and J usage is TRBJ2-3; D is undetermined. Sample: peripheral blood, taken on day 0 of AZD1222 vaccination. This sequence originates from an adult in good health. In DNA, the CDR3 is TGTGCCAGCAGTGAATCCGCCCGTACGCAGTATTTT. This translates into CASSESARTQYF.